This T cell receptor beta chain is from a study of vaccination effects on CD4 cells after COVID-19. The study's findings and limits: In convalescent patients, vaccine-induced clones largely differed from infection-induced clones. Marked clonal contraction of infection- and vaccine-induced clones was seen late after vaccination.

Clones were sequenced by immunoSEQ multiplex PCR, and TCRdb holds only the in-frame ones, with some missing. The profile shows approximately 31,000 clones, about 72% of them singletons. Expansion with viral peptide pools was applied to antigen-specific CD4+ T cells by the ViraFEST assay prior to sequencing. CD4+ T cells were isolated after roughly nine days of culture. PCR-confirmed SARS-CoV-2 infection occurred in the person between March and December 2020. A density of fewer than 2.5 million PBMC per well was used; these cells were cultured with roughly 10 IU/ml IL-2 and roughly 9.2 ug/ml peptides. Half-medium changes using IL-2 medium occurred on days 3 and 7. Of note for this clone: Its antigen is not identified.

Germline-derived CDR1 and CDR2 are ENHRY and SYGVKD. This CDR3 has 14 residues. V was trimmed by 11 bases and J by 6 bases, leaving 20 bases between them. Specimen: CD4+ T cells from PBMCs cultured with a peptide pool, collected before COVID-19 vaccination. V is TRBV10-3 and J is TRBJ2-1; D could derive from TRBD1 or TRBD2 (7 bases each). The sequence came from a human donor who had a prior SARS-CoV-2 infection. In DNA form, the CDR3 reads TGTGCCGCCAGGGGGAGGGGGCGTCGCAATGAGCAGTTCTTC. Amino acid sequence: CAARGRGRRNEQFF.